Listed below are T cell receptor beta chains from one sample, sequenced in a study of beta chain features in type 1 diabetes. TCRdb's copy holds only in-frame clones and misses some; the assay was immunoSEQ multiplex PCR. Of 600,000 or so clones listed, 9.5% to 15% are singletons. Material for sequencing was naive CD4+ T cells from blood. Receptor source: a man under 40 with type 1 diabetes. CDR3s include the opening cysteine and the closing phenylalanine or tryptophan. D genes are given only for firm matches. Size is stated for part of the rows, as once, few or many counts, or as a class when the clone is expanded.

- few TRBJ2-2 TRBV5-4 TGTGCCAGCAGCTTCGGGGGCGGGGAGCTGTTTTTT CASSFGGGELFF
- few TRBJ2-7 TRBV5-1 TGCGCCAGCAGCTTGGCGGCAGCCTCCTACGAGCAGTACTTC CASSLAAASYEQYF
- few TRBJ2-2 TRBV9 TGTGCCAGTGCCTCAGGAGGATCTGGATTCTCGACCGGGGAGCTGTTTTTT CASASGGSGFSTGELFF
- few TRBJ1-2 TRBV30 TGTGCCTGGTTGGACCTGCGGGGCTACACCTTC CAWLDLRGYTF
TRBD2 - TRBJ2-3 TRBV4-2 TGTGCCAGCAGCCAAGATCCGGTAGCGGGGGGGACAGATACGCAGTATTTT CASSQDPVAGGTDTQYF
- - TRBJ2-3 TRBV29-1 TGCAGCGTTGATCAGGGTATTGGACGCACAGATACGCAGTATTTT CSVDQGIGRTDTQYF
- few TRBJ1-5 TRBV5-1 TGCGCCAGCAGCTCGGACGGGATTCAGCCCCAGCATTTT CASSSDGIQPQHF
TRBD1 once TRBJ2-3 TRBV18 TGTGCCAGCTCACCATTTTCTACAGGGGACACAGATACGCAGTATTTT CASSPFSTGDTDTQYF
- few TRBJ1-2 TRBV25-1 TGTGCCAGCAGTGAAGATCGGGGTTCGATGAGTTCCTATGGCTACACCTTC CASSEDRGSMSSYGYTF
- few TRBJ1-5 TRBV29-1 TGCAGCGTCCGGGGCGGGCACAATCAGCCCCAGCATTTT CSVRGGHNQPQHF
TRBD1 - TRBJ2-7 TRBV7-9 TGTGCCAGCAGCGCACAGGGGCCTTACGAGCAGTACTTC CASSAQGPYEQYF